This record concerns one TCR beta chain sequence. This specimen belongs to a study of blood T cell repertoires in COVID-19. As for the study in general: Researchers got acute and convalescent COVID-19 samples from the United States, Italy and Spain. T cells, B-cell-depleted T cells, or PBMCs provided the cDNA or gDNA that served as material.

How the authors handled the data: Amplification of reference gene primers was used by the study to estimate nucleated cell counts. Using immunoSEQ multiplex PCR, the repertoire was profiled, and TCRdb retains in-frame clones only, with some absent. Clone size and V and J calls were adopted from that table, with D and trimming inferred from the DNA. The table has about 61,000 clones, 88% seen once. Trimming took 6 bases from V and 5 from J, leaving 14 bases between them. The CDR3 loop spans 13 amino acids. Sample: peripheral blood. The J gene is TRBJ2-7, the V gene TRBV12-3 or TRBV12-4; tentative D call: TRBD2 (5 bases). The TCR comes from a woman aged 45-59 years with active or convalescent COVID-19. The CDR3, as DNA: TGTGCCAGCAGCCTCGCGAACGGGGACGAGCAGTACTTC. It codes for CASSLANGDEQYF.